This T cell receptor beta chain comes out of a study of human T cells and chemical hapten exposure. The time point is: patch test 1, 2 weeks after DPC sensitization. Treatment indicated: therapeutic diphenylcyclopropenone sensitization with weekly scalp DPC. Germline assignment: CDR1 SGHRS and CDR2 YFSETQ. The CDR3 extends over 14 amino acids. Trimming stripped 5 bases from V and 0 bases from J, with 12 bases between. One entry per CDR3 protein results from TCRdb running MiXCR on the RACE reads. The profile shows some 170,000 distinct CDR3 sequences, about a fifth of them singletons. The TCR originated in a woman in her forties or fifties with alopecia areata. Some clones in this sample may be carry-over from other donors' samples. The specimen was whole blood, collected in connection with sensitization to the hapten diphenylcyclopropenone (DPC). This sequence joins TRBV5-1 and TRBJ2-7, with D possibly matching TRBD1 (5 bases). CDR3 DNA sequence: TGCGCCAGCAGTACGACAGAGTCCTCCTACGAGCAGTACTTC. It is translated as CASSTTESSYEQYF.